This T cell receptor (beta chain) originates from a study of OX40 agonist ivuxolimab in advanced cancers. People who had autoimmune disease history or systemic immunosuppression were excluded. There are 12 residues in the CDR3. Germline V CDR1 and CDR2: MNHEY, SMNVEV (reference sequence). After removal of 4 bases from V and 7 bases from J, the junction contained 3 bases not matched to a gene. The table came from immunoSEQ multiplex PCR; TCRdb's copy has only in-frame clones and leaves some out. In the table there are tens of thousands of clones, roughly nine tenths of which are singletons. Sequences were derived from CD4+ or CD8+ T cells sorted from blood, sampled in a trial of the OX40 agonist ivuxolimab. This clonotype was sampled from an adult with an advanced solid tumor such as melanoma, head and neck, liver or kidney cancer. The chain links TRBV27 to TRBJ1-2; TRBD1 agrees at 7 bases. CDR3 in amino acids: CASSSTGAGYTF. The CDR3 DNA follows: TGTGCCAGCAGTTCCACAGGGGCTGGCTACACCTTC.